Below, 21 T cell receptor beta chains from the same sample are listed, as sequenced in a study of early T cells in non-severe SARS-CoV-2 infection. TCRdb reprocessed the 5' RACE reads with MiXCR, giving one entry per CDR3 protein. The sample includes tens of thousands of distinct CDR3 sequences, around 9% seen only once; the top ten take about 20%. The sample consisted of whole blood. The receptors shown here come from an adult who was a healthcare worker with PCR-confirmed SARS-CoV-2 infection or an uninfected control (not recorded which).

This clonotype was observed a few times. The chain has TRBV7-9 and TRBJ1-2, with D maybe TRBD1 (6 bases). Germline V gene lookup returns CDR1 SEHNR and CDR2 FQNEAQ (reference sequence). Trimming removed 4 bases at V and 3 bases at J, with 12 bases between. This CDR3 is built from 14 residues. CDR3 DNA: TGTGCCAGCAGCTCGCTATCAGGGGACTATGGCTACACCTTC. It translates to CASSSLSGDYGYTF.

The chain couples TRBV18 to TRBJ1-6; possible D gene TRBD1, 5 bases. V was trimmed by 3 bases and J by 7 bases, leaving 16 bases between them. CDR3 size: 16 residues. CDR1 is KGHSH and CDR2 is LQKENI in the germline V gene. CDR3 sequence reads: CASSPGGQGVNSPLHF. The CDR3 region has the DNA TGTGCCAGCTCACCGGGAGGCCAAGGGGTAAATTCACCCCTCCACTTT.

This clonotype was seen more than once but under ten times. The chain recombines TRBV30 with TRBJ1-5; the match to TRBD1 covers 7 bases. Germline CDR1 GTSNPN, CDR2 SVGIG (reference sequence). V shed 1 base, J shed 1 base, and the junction held 16 bases outside the gene matches. The CDR3 sequence is 19 residues long. DNA for the CDR3: TGTGCCTGGAGTGCGACTACAACAGGGGACTTAAGGAGCAATCAGCCCCAGCATTTT. It yields the protein CAWSATTTGDLRSNQPQHF.

This clonotype was detected ten times or more. The chain couples TRBV12-3 or TRBV12-4 to TRBJ1-2, with 7 bases that match TRBD1. The CDR3 totals 16 residues. Trimming took 5 bases from V and 3 from J; bases not matched to a gene: 12. The CDR3 region is CASSPYRGSDDYGYTF. CDR3 nucleotides: TGTGCCAGCAGTCCATACAGGGGAAGTGACGACTATGGCTACACCTTC.

The rearrangement joins TRBV11-2 to TRBJ2-2; no clear D gene. V lost 3 bases to trimming and J lost 6 bases, with 2 bases between them. The germline CDR1 and CDR2 sequences are SGHAT and FQNNGV. CDR3 length: 11 residues. The CDR3 region has the DNA TGTGCCAGCAGCTTCCCCGGGGAGCTGTTTTTT. Amino acids: CASSFPGELFF.

The chain employs TRBV4-1 and TRBJ2-7; TRBD1 is a possible D gene (8 bases). Per germline, CDR1 MGHRA and CDR2 YSYEKL. With 5 bases removed from V and 4 bases from J, the gap between germline ends came to 18 bases. The CDR3 contains 15 residues. The CDR3 sequence: CASSISGTGTYEQYF. In DNA, the CDR3 is TGCGCCAGCAGCATAAGCGGGACAGGTACTTACGAGCAGTACTTC.

V gene TRBV15 combines with J gene TRBJ2-3; no reliable D call. Germline V CDR1 and CDR2: LNHNV, YYDKDF (reference sequence). The CDR3 consists of 13 residues. Trimming took off 0 bases at V and 3 bases at J, with 4 bases between the two ends. The CDR3 spells CATSRDQTDTQYF. The CDR3 region has the DNA TGTGCCACCAGCAGAGATCAGACAGATACGCAGTATTTT.

V and J are TRBV19 and TRBJ2-3; 9 bases fit TRBD2. Trimming took 6 bases from V and 0 from J; bases not matched to a gene: 10. CDR3 size: 17 residues. Germline V lookup: CDR1 LNHDA, CDR2 SQIVND (reference sequence). CDR3 sequence: CASRGASGETSTDTQYF. In DNA form, the CDR3 reads TGTGCCAGTAGGGGCGCTAGCGGGGAAACTAGCACAGATACGCAGTATTTT.

This clonotype was counted many times. DNA for the CDR3: TGTGCCAGCATCAAGGGACAGCTTCACACTGAAGCTTTCTTT. This translates into CASIKGQLHTEAFF. The chain combines TRBV6-1 with TRBJ1-1, with 7 nucleotides matching TRBD1. V dropped 7 bases and J dropped 3; count of bases not matched to a gene: 8. The CDR3 contains 14 residues. Germline V CDR1 and CDR2: MNHNS, SASEGT.

This clonotype was counted only a few times. This sequence joins TRBV30 and TRBJ1-2; D ambiguous. CDR3 length: 15 amino acids. V lost 4 bases to trimming and J lost 2 bases, with 17 bases between them. CDR1 and CDR2 from the germline V gene are GTSNPN and SVGIG (reference sequence). CDR3 nucleotide sequence: TGTGCCTGGATGGGTCGCCTCAGCTTAAACTATGGCTACACCTTC. Residues: CAWMGRLSLNYGYTF. Full variable domain (rest looked up from reference TRBV30 and TRBJ1-2): SQTIHQWPATLVQPVGSPLSLECTVEGTSNPNLYWYRQAAGRGLQLLFYSVGIGQISSEVPQNLSASRPQDRQFILSSKKLLLSDSGFYLCAWMGRLSLNYGYTFGSGTRLTVV.

A few counts support this clonotype. The rearrangement links TRBV3-1 to TRBJ2-7; TRBD1 aligns across 10 bases. This CDR3 is built from 13 residues. CDR1 is LGHDT, CDR2 YNNKEL, per germline (reference sequence). The J segment lost 6 bases and the V segment lost 4 bases, leaving 3 bases of the junction unmatched. DNA for the CDR3: TGTGCCAGCAGCCGACAGGGGGCAGGCGAGCAGTACTTC. It codes for CASSRQGAGEQYF.

This clonotype showed up many times. For the CDR3, the DNA is TGTGCCAGCAGTTACGGACAGGGCAATCAGCCCCAGCATTTT. Translation: CASSYGQGNQPQHF. This chain links TRBV6-6 with TRBJ1-5; 7 bases are a match to TRBD1. Germline V gene lookup returns CDR1 MNHNY and CDR2 SVGAGI (reference sequence). V was clipped by 2 bases and J by 2 bases; unmatched bases: 0. This CDR3 has 14 amino acids.

This clonotype was detected only a few times. The J gene is TRBJ2-5, the V gene TRBV5-4; TRBD2 agrees at 12 bases. The CDR3 is 14 residues long. Germline CDR1 and CDR2: SGHNT and YYREEE (reference sequence). The V gene end was trimmed by 4 bases and the J gene end by 5 bases; junction bases not matched to a gene: 3. DNA of the CDR3: TGTGCCAGCAGCGTAGGACTAGCGGGGGAGACCCAGTACTTC. Its protein product is CASSVGLAGETQYF.

The chain has TRBV27 and TRBJ2-4; tentatively, D is TRBD2 (6 bases). V was cut by 4 bases and J by 1 base, with 11 bases left in between. The germline gives CDR1 MNHEY, CDR2 SMNVEV (reference sequence). The CDR3 is 15 amino acids. CDR3 coding DNA: TGTGCCAGCAGTTGGCGGGGAAGGGCCAAAAACATTCAGTACTTC. This translates into CASSWRGRAKNIQYF.

This clonotype was observed many times. V is TRBV6-5 and J is TRBJ1-1; D remains unclear. CDR1 is MNHEY, CDR2 SVGAGI, per germline. The CDR3 spans 12 residues. The V end was cut by 6 bases, the J end by 4 bases, with 9 bases between. CDR3 in DNA: TGTGCCAGCAGCTCACGGGGCACTGAAGCTTTCTTT. Its translation: CASSSRGTEAFF.

This clonotype was detected many times. V gene TRBV7-9 combines with J gene TRBJ2-7; D is unresolved. Trimming cost V 2 bases and J 1 base, with 6 bases left between them. Germline CDR1 is SEHNR and CDR2 is FQNEAQ (reference sequence). This CDR3 comprises 13 residues. CDR3 region: CASSLPGSYEQYF. The CDR3 region has the DNA TGTGCCAGCAGCTTACCAGGTTCCTACGAGCAGTACTTC.

This clonotype showed up many times. The V gene is TRBV7-6, the J gene TRBJ2-1; 7 bases fit TRBD1. Looked up from germline, CDR1 is SGHVS and CDR2 is FNYEAQ. The CDR3 runs 16 residues. The ends lost 1 base at V and 1 base at J; junction bases unmatched: 4. The DNA for the CDR3 is TGTGCCAGCAGCTTAGAAGGGGGCCCGTCCTACAATGAGCAGTTCTTC. Translating it yields CASSLEGGPSYNEQFF.

This clonotype was recorded at least ten times. This chain connects TRBV20-1 to TRBJ1-6; TRBD1 might be the D (5 bases). V shed 6 bases and J shed 4 bases, with 16 bases lying between them. Germline CDR1 reads DFQATT; CDR2 reads SNEGSKA (reference sequence). The CDR3 contains 15 residues. The CDR3 spells CSAPPGGAYNSPLHF. For the CDR3, the DNA is TGCAGTGCCCCTCCCGGAGGGGCATATAATTCACCCCTCCACTTT.

V gene TRBV4-1 combines with J gene TRBJ2-5; D is uncertain. The CDR3 length is 14 residues. Deletions cut 0 bases from V and 7 bases from J, with 12 bases between. Germline values: CDR1 MGHRA, CDR2 YSYEKL. The CDR3 here is CASSQESRSGTQYF. The CDR3 DNA follows: TGCGCCAGCAGCCAAGAATCCAGGTCAGGGACCCAGTACTTC.

This clonotype was seen repeatedly, ten times or more. This rearrangement joins TRBV29-1 to TRBJ2-1; D not resolved. With 5 bases removed from V and 7 bases from J, the gap between germline ends came to 15 bases. Germline values: CDR1 SQVTM, CDR2 ANQGSEA. The CDR3 extends over 13 amino acids. The CDR3 nucleotides read TGCAGCGTTTTTAGATCGGTAGGGAATGAGCAGTTCTTC. Its translation: CSVFRSVGNEQFF.

This clonotype was seen a few times. The J gene is TRBJ2-7, the V gene TRBV5-1, with TRBD1 matching over 7 bases. Germline V CDR1 and CDR2: SGHRS, YFSETQ. With 1 base clipped from V and 4 bases from J, the junction kept 5 bases outside the gene matches. CDR3 length: 14 residues. Here the CDR3 reads CASSLWPGGYEQYF. DNA of the CDR3: TGCGCCAGCAGCTTGTGGCCAGGGGGTTACGAGCAGTACTTC.